The T cell receptor (beta chain) under discussion was sequenced for a study of blood T cell repertoires in COVID-19 (TCRdb year 2020). About the investigation overall: Samples covering the acute and convalescent phases of COVID-19 were provided by collaborators in the United States, Italy and Spain. Subjects who had been exposed to COVID-19, were actively infected with it, or had recovered from it provided the deeply sampled blood TCRbeta repertoires that made up the dataset. The prospective study material was composed of cDNA or gDNA derived from T cells, B-cell-depleted T cells, or PBMCs. A freely available public database, intended as a resource for researchers studying the immune response to SARS-CoV-2, is where the repertoires were released. A de-identified subject ID, COVID-19 status, age in years and sex were almost always included in the sample metadata. HLA class I and class II types, where available, came from metadata supplied by the sample provider rather than from assay-based typing. Samples came from the ongoing ImmuneRACE study (first 160 participants) plus 1,254 subjects from 6 global collaborators.

What the work shows at the level of the full study, not this receptor alone: The quantity of clinical and demographic metadata differed by source and by participant and was supplied without curation.

The immunoSEQ Assay, a bias-controlled multiplex PCR, was used to amplify TCRbeta CDR3 regions from genomic DNA. Per the authors' processing: The number of nucleated cells in each sample was estimated by amplification of reference gene primers within the assay. Sequence reads were collapsed and filtered to measure the absolute abundance of every unique TCRbeta CDR3 rearrangement. For each sample, productive Simpson clonality was calculated as the square root of Simpson's diversity index across productive rearrangements. Not all clones reach the TCRdb copy of this immuneACCESS table, which keeps in-frame sequences only. Checked studies attribute under half of the gap to unresolved V genes and leave the rest unexplained. Clonal size and the V and J genes are those of that table, whereas D and trimming came from the DNA. The sample profile shows about 100,000 clones; about 86% of them were found once. The biggest ten clones account for roughly 13% of the sample.

The junction shows trimming of 0 bases on V and 4 bases on J, plus 12 bases between the germline ends. The CDR3 holds 15 amino acids from the cysteine to the phenylalanine. Left in the record is the CDR3 DNA by itself, 45 bases read in frame from the first base. Per the germline V gene, ENHRY is the CDR1 and SYGVKD is the CDR2. Each collaborating institution followed its own protocols to collect whole blood in K2EDTA tubes. Collaborator samples were shipped for TCRbeta analysis as frozen whole blood, isolated PBMCs, or DNA extracted from either sample type. With respect to this clone: The clone's antigen remains unknown. No quality values exist for individual bases; no much larger clone is one base distant.

This clonotype was obtained from a woman between 55 and 75 years old in a cohort sampled during active or convalescent COVID-19. The sample comprised peripheral blood. This chain is built from TRBV10-3 and TRBJ1-2; TRBD1 could be the D gene, as 6 bases match. The DNA is as follows: TGTGCCATCAGTGAGTCGGGAGGGGGGTCCTATGGCTACACCTTC. The resulting protein is CAISESGGGSYGYTF.